The rows below give T cell receptor beta chains drawn from one sample of a study of T-cell memory formation after mild COVID-19. TCRdb re-called the 5' RACE reads with MiXCR, one entry per CDR3 protein. This table has approximately 440,000 distinct CDR3 sequences, around 19% appearing once. The sequencing input was PBMCs or a T cell subset sorted from them (not recorded which). These TCRs come from an adult woman who had mild COVID-19 (a few samples of this study predate the infection). Cell type and time point are not known. Both conserved end residues are part of each CDR3. A D gene is named only where the DNA matches it firmly. Not every row has a clone size; where given, it reads once, few, many or a size class.

d_gene | abundance | j_gene | v_gene | CDR3aa | CDR3nt
NA | NA | TRBJ1-6 | TRBV7-2 | CASSQRAGWPGSPLHF | TGTGCCAGCAGCCAGAGGGCAGGGTGGCCGGGGTCACCCCTCCACTTT
NA | NA | TRBJ1-5 | TRBV20-1 | CSARDPGGSNQPQHF | TGCAGTGCTAGAGATCCCGGCGGTAGCAATCAGCCCCAGCATTTT
TRBD1 | NA | TRBJ2-3 | TRBV29-1 | CSVQGQPDGDTQYF | TGCAGCGTCCAGGGACAGCCAGATGGAGATACGCAGTATTTT
NA | few | TRBJ1-2 | TRBV1 | CTSSQDHLDRGKYGYTF | TGCACCAGCAGCCAAGATCACCTCGACAGGGGCAAGTATGGCTACACCTTC
NA | NA | TRBJ2-7 | TRBV21-1 | CASIAGEQYF | TGTGCCAGCATCGCGGGTGAGCAGTACTTC
NA | NA | TRBJ2-1 | TRBV7-9 | CASSLVEVSNEQFF | TGTGCCAGCAGCTTAGTGGAGGTATCCAATGAGCAGTTCTTC
NA | few | TRBJ1-4 | TRBV6-6 | CASSDERGPSLRAEKLFF | TGTGCCAGCAGTGACGAAAGGGGACCGAGCCTTAGGGCTGAAAAACTGTTTTTT
TRBD2 | once | TRBJ2-4 | TRBV5-5 | CASSLGLAAILAKNIQYF | TGTGCCAGCAGCTTGGGCCTAGCGGCCATACTAGCCAAAAACATTCAGTACTTC
NA | few | TRBJ2-1 | TRBV30 | CAWSVRRDEQFF | TGTGCCTGGAGTGTACGGCGGGATGAGCAGTTCTTC
NA | few | TRBJ1-1 | TRBV27 | CASSFNQGSTEAFF | TGTGCCAGCAGTTTTAATCAGGGGAGCACTGAAGCTTTCTTT
NA | few | TRBJ1-5 | TRBV7-2 | CASSLAGRINQPQHF | TGTGCCAGCAGCTTGGCGGGTCGTATCAATCAGCCCCAGCATTTT
TRBD1 | NA | TRBJ1-5 | TRBV6-5 | CASSSGTGSNQPQHF | TGTGCCAGCAGTTCCGGGACAGGAAGCAATCAGCCCCAGCATTTT
NA | few | TRBJ2-7 | TRBV7-2 | CASSLAPNGEQYF | TGTGCCAGCAGCTTAGCCCCTAACGGCGAGCAGTACTTC
NA | NA | TRBJ2-5 | TRBV5-1 | CASSQGRYETQYF | TGCGCCAGCAGCCAAGGACGGTATGAGACCCAGTACTTC
NA | NA | TRBJ1-1 | TRBV20-1 | CSARGRIWEGTEAFF | TGCAGTGCTAGAGGACGAATCTGGGAGGGAACTGAAGCTTTCTTT
NA | few | TRBJ1-5 | TRBV7-8 | CASSLRRTGNQPQHF | TGTGCCAGCAGCCTTAGGCGGACTGGAAATCAGCCCCAGCATTTT
NA | NA | TRBJ2-3 | TRBV10-3 | CAIRQGAGATDTQYF | TGTGCCATCAGACAGGGCGCCGGGGCCACAGATACGCAGTATTTT
TRBD1 | NA | TRBJ1-1 | TRBV7-3 | CASSSDRGANTEAFF | TGTGCCAGCAGCTCCGACAGGGGAGCGAACACTGAAGCTTTCTTT
NA | few | TRBJ1-6 | TRBV6-5 | CASSKTGVSSPLHF | TGTGCCAGCAGTAAAACGGGGGTTAGCTCACCCCTCCACTTT
NA | NA | TRBJ1-1 | TRBV7-9 | CASSPQTGRDTEAFF | TGTGCCAGCAGCCCCCAAACAGGGCGGGACACTGAAGCTTTCTTT
NA | few | TRBJ2-7 | TRBV7-9 | CASSPIAGYYEQYF | TGTGCCAGCAGCCCCATTGCGGGGTACTACGAGCAGTACTTC
TRBD1 | few | TRBJ1-1 | TRBV12-3/TRBV12-4 | CASSLETGVTEAFF | TGTGCCAGCAGTCTAGAGACAGGGGTCACTGAAGCTTTCTTT
NA | NA | TRBJ2-4 | TRBV20-1 | CSGWGAEAKNIQYF | TGCAGCGGGTGGGGGGCGGAGGCCAAAAACATTCAGTACTTC
TRBD2 | NA | TRBJ2-7 | TRBV5-1 | CASSLRGDVDYEQYF | TGCGCCAGCAGCTTGCGGGGGGACGTAGACTACGAGCAGTACTTC
NA | NA | TRBJ1-3 | TRBV4-2 | CASSQGGASSGNTIYF | TGTGCCAGCAGCCAAGGTGGGGCGAGCTCTGGAAACACCATATATTTT
NA | few | TRBJ1-2 | TRBV29-1 | CSVSKRGKLDDGYTF | TGCAGCGTTTCTAAGAGAGGAAAGCTAGACGATGGCTACACCTTC
NA | few | TRBJ2-1 | TRBV5-1 | CASSLDPKQFF | TGCGCCAGCAGCTTAGATCCTAAGCAGTTCTTC